The T cell receptor beta chain described here comes from a study of blood T cell repertoires in COVID-19. The overall study: Acute-phase and convalescent COVID-19 samples originated in the United States, Italy and Spain. PBMCs, B-cell-depleted T cells, or T cells were the source of the cDNA or gDNA that made up the material.

Per the original methods: It was from reference gene primer amplification that nucleated cell counts were estimated. Assay used: immunoSEQ multiplex PCR; TCRdb lists only in-frame clones, some missing. Clonal size and the V and J genes are those of that table, whereas D and trimming came from the DNA. The profile shows 290,000 or so clones, over 75% of them singletons. V lost 8 bases, J lost 3 bases, and 15 bases lay in between. The germline V gene encodes CDR1 SQVTM and CDR2 ANQGSEA. CDR3 size: 13 residues. This TCR was sampled from a man aged 45 to 65 with active or convalescent COVID-19. The chain combines TRBV29-1 with TRBJ2-3, with D unclear. The source material was peripheral blood. The CDR3 DNA reads TGCAGCCCACTTATGTCCGGTACAGATACGCAGTATTTT. The encoded protein is CSPLMSGTDTQYF.